A selection of T cell receptor beta chains follows, all from one sample in a study of blood T cells in healthy people across ages. TCRdb redid the calling of the 5' RACE reads with MiXCR, one entry per CDR3 protein. The profile shows over 700,000 distinct CDR3 sequences, 50% to 65% of them singletons. The sequenced material came from blood. The receptors were sampled from a man aged 80 or over in good health. CDR3s include the opening cysteine and the closing phenylalanine or tryptophan. Fields, in order: clone size, V gene, J gene, D gene, CDR3 DNA, CDR3 protein. D genes are given only for firm matches. Size is omitted from some rows. Given values are once, few, many or a class for expanded clones.

clone_size: few; v_call: TRBV5-1; j_call: TRBJ2-7; d_call: TRBD2; cdr3_nt: TGTGCCAGCAGCCTCCGACTAGCGGGAGTGGGCGAGCAGTACTTC; cdr3_aa: CASSLRLAGVGEQYF
clone_size: few; v_call: TRBV29-1; j_call: TRBJ2-3; d_call: -; cdr3_nt: TGCAGCGTTAGCGTGGTAGATACGCAGTATTTT; cdr3_aa: CSVSVVDTQYF
clone_size: -; v_call: TRBV3-1; j_call: TRBJ1-2; d_call: TRBD1; cdr3_nt: TGTGCCAGCAGCCAAGATCCGACAGGGTTCAACTATGGCTACACCTTC; cdr3_aa: CASSQDPTGFNYGYTF
clone_size: -; v_call: TRBV6-1; j_call: TRBJ2-7; d_call: TRBD1; cdr3_nt: TGTGCCATCTGGACTCGGGACAGGGGCTACGAGCAGTACTTC; cdr3_aa: CAIWTRDRGYEQYF
clone_size: -; v_call: TRBV12-3/TRBV12-4; j_call: TRBJ2-5; d_call: TRBD2; cdr3_nt: TGTGCCAGCAGTCCTACTAGCGGGATGTACGAGCGGTACTTC; cdr3_aa: CASSPTSGMYERYF
clone_size: -; v_call: TRBV29-1; j_call: TRBJ2-1; d_call: -; cdr3_nt: TGCAGCGTTGAGTCCAGCGGGCGGGTCAAATCCTACAATGAGCAGTTCTTC; cdr3_aa: CSVESSGRVKSYNEQFF
clone_size: -; v_call: TRBV10-1; j_call: TRBJ1-5; d_call: -; cdr3_nt: TGCGCCGGCAACCGCTGTGGGCCTCCTTCGGTGTATCAGCCCCAGCATTTT; cdr3_aa: CAGNRCGPPSVYQPQHF
clone_size: -; v_call: TRBV28; j_call: TRBJ1-2; d_call: TRBD1; cdr3_nt: TGTGCCAGTTGCCCGACAGGGGGCCGGTATGGCTACACCTTC; cdr3_aa: CASCPTGGRYGYTF
clone_size: -; v_call: TRBV6-5; j_call: TRBJ1-5; d_call: -; cdr3_nt: TGTGCCTCCAAACCGATGGGGGCCGGCAATCAGCCCCAGCATTTT; cdr3_aa: CASKPMGAGNQPQHF
clone_size: -; v_call: TRBV12-3/TRBV12-4; j_call: TRBJ2-7; d_call: -; cdr3_nt: TGTGCCAGCACCCGCGGGACTGCCACCTACGAGCAGTACTTC; cdr3_aa: CASTRGTATYEQYF
clone_size: -; v_call: TRBV12-3/TRBV12-4; j_call: TRBJ1-1; d_call: -; cdr3_nt: TGTGCCAGCAGGCTCGGAGGCGGAGCTTTCTTT; cdr3_aa: CASRLGGGAFF
clone_size: few; v_call: TRBV4-1; j_call: TRBJ2-5; d_call: TRBD1; cdr3_nt: TGCGCCAGCAGCCAAGCCGGGACAGGGGTGGGAAAGACCCAGTACTTC; cdr3_aa: CASSQAGTGVGKTQYF
clone_size: -; v_call: TRBV3-1; j_call: TRBJ2-7; d_call: -; cdr3_nt: TGTGCCAGCAGCCCAGTGGGACAACTTAAGGGAGGACTCTACGAGCAGTACTTC; cdr3_aa: CASSPVGQLKGGLYEQYF
clone_size: -; v_call: TRBV20-1; j_call: TRBJ2-3; d_call: -; cdr3_nt: TGCAGTGCTAGGGTTCCAGGCGCAGATACGCAGTATTTT; cdr3_aa: CSARVPGADTQYF
clone_size: -; v_call: TRBV7-9; j_call: TRBJ2-1; d_call: -; cdr3_nt: TGTGCCAGCAGCGCACTTGGGGAGTCCTACAATGAGCAGTTCTTC; cdr3_aa: CASSALGESYNEQFF
clone_size: -; v_call: TRBV15; j_call: TRBJ1-5; d_call: -; cdr3_nt: TGTGTCACCAGCAGAGGGGGGGGGCTTCAGCCCCAGCATTTT; cdr3_aa: CVTSRGGGLQPQHF
clone_size: -; v_call: TRBV20-1; j_call: TRBJ2-7; d_call: TRBD2; cdr3_nt: TGCAGTGCTAGTCCGCTAGCGGCACCGTGCGAGCAGTACTTC; cdr3_aa: CSASPLAAPCEQYF
clone_size: -; v_call: TRBV7-3; j_call: TRBJ2-1; d_call: -; cdr3_nt: TGTGCCAGCAGCTTAGGGACCCAGCCCTACAATGAGCAGTTCTTC; cdr3_aa: CASSLGTQPYNEQFF
clone_size: few; v_call: TRBV29-1; j_call: TRBJ2-3; d_call: TRBD2; cdr3_nt: TGCAGCGTCCATCCGGGACTAAACACAGATACGCAGTATTTT; cdr3_aa: CSVHPGLNTDTQYF
clone_size: -; v_call: TRBV7-8; j_call: TRBJ1-1; d_call: -; cdr3_nt: TGTGCCAGCAGCAAAAAAGGGGGCACTGAAGCTTTCTTT; cdr3_aa: CASSKKGGTEAFF
clone_size: -; v_call: TRBV7-2; j_call: TRBJ2-1; d_call: -; cdr3_nt: TGTGCCAGCAGCCTAGCCACCAGGTCCTACAATGAGCAGTTCTTC; cdr3_aa: CASSLATRSYNEQFF
clone_size: -; v_call: TRBV7-9; j_call: TRBJ1-2; d_call: -; cdr3_nt: TGTGCCAGCAGCTTATCGGAGGGCGGGTGCTACACCTTC; cdr3_aa: CASSLSEGGCYTF
clone_size: many; v_call: TRBV12-3/TRBV12-4; j_call: TRBJ2-3; d_call: TRBD2; cdr3_nt: TGTGCCAGCACACCGGGAGGTACGCAGTATTTT; cdr3_aa: CASTPGGTQYF
clone_size: few; v_call: TRBV5-1; j_call: TRBJ2-5; d_call: TRBD2; cdr3_nt: TGCGCCAGCAGCTCTGGACTAGCGGGAGCCCAAGAGACCCAGTACTTC; cdr3_aa: CASSSGLAGAQETQYF
clone_size: few; v_call: TRBV27; j_call: TRBJ2-7; d_call: TRBD1; cdr3_nt: TGTGCCAGCAGTTTAGCCCCCCCGGGACAGCCAACCTACGAGCAGTACTTC; cdr3_aa: CASSLAPPGQPTYEQYF
clone_size: -; v_call: TRBV21-1; j_call: TRBJ2-3; d_call: -; cdr3_nt: TGTGCCAGCAGCCGCGTGAGCCTCCGTAGTAGATACGCGTATTTT; cdr3_aa: CASSRVSLRSRYAYF
clone_size: few; v_call: TRBV7-6; j_call: TRBJ2-5; d_call: TRBD1; cdr3_nt: TGTGCCAGCAGCCAAAGGCCTTACAGGGGAGAGACCCAGTACTTC; cdr3_aa: CASSQRPYRGETQYF
clone_size: -; v_call: TRBV7-2; j_call: TRBJ1-4; d_call: TRBD1; cdr3_nt: TGTGCCAGCAGCTTAGGGGGACAGGATAATGAAAAACTGTTTTTT; cdr3_aa: CASSLGGQDNEKLFF
clone_size: -; v_call: TRBV27; j_call: TRBJ2-7; d_call: -; cdr3_nt: TGTGCCAGCAGTTCCCCTAGCCGACGGGGGGCGGCCTACGAGCAGTACTTC; cdr3_aa: CASSSPSRRGAAYEQYF
clone_size: few; v_call: TRBV9; j_call: TRBJ2-6; d_call: -; cdr3_nt: TGTGCCAGCAGCGTAGACGGCGGACTCTCTGGGGCCAACGTCCTGACTTTC; cdr3_aa: CASSVDGGLSGANVLTF
clone_size: -; v_call: TRBV2; j_call: TRBJ2-1; d_call: TRBD2; cdr3_nt: TGTGCCAGCAGGCCCCAAGGACTAGCTTGGGGTGAGCAGTTCTTC; cdr3_aa: CASRPQGLAWGEQFF
clone_size: -; v_call: TRBV7-3; j_call: TRBJ2-5; d_call: -; cdr3_nt: TGTGCCAGCAGCTTAGGAGGCCTGCGATCGGAAGAGACCCAGTACTTC; cdr3_aa: CASSLGGLRSEETQYF
clone_size: -; v_call: TRBV11-2; j_call: TRBJ2-5; d_call: -; cdr3_nt: TGTGCCAGCAGCAATAACGCGAAACAGTACTTC; cdr3_aa: CASSNNAKQYF
clone_size: -; v_call: TRBV9; j_call: TRBJ2-3; d_call: -; cdr3_nt: TGTGCCAGCAGCCCTTTCGGAGATACGCAGTATTTT; cdr3_aa: CASSPFGDTQYF
clone_size: -; v_call: TRBV11-2; j_call: TRBJ2-1; d_call: -; cdr3_nt: TGTGCCAGCAGCTGGCGGCAACAGGGTTTCAATGAGCAGTTCTTC; cdr3_aa: CASSWRQQGFNEQFF
clone_size: -; v_call: TRBV20-1; j_call: TRBJ2-1; d_call: TRBD2; cdr3_nt: TGCAGTGCTACGAGACTAGCGGGAGGGGGGAGTGAGCAGTTCTTC; cdr3_aa: CSATRLAGGGSEQFF
clone_size: few; v_call: TRBV5-1; j_call: TRBJ1-1; d_call: TRBD1; cdr3_nt: TGCGCCAGCATGCGGGACAGCTTCCCTGAAGCTTTCTTT; cdr3_aa: CASMRDSFPEAFF
clone_size: -; v_call: TRBV28; j_call: TRBJ2-5; d_call: -; cdr3_nt: TGTGCCAGCAGAAGGTCGGGATCCAGCAAGACCCAGTACTTC; cdr3_aa: CASRRSGSSKTQYF
clone_size: -; v_call: TRBV7-2; j_call: TRBJ2-1; d_call: -; cdr3_nt: TGTGCCAGCAGCTTAGTGGCGGGATTGGGTACTGAGCAGTTCTTC; cdr3_aa: CASSLVAGLGTEQFF
clone_size: few; v_call: TRBV11-2; j_call: TRBJ2-7; d_call: TRBD2; cdr3_nt: TGTGCCAGCAGCTTAGACCCCCTTCGCGGGAGACGCGAGCAGTACTTC; cdr3_aa: CASSLDPLRGRREQYF
clone_size: -; v_call: TRBV18; j_call: TRBJ1-1; d_call: -; cdr3_nt: TGTGCCAGCTCACCACAGCGGCTGAACACTGGAGCTTTCTTT; cdr3_aa: CASSPQRLNTGAFF
clone_size: -; v_call: TRBV4-2; j_call: TRBJ1-4; d_call: -; cdr3_nt: TGTGCCAGCAGCCAAGGAGAGGGACGGGCTGGTGAAAAACTGTTTTTT; cdr3_aa: CASSQGEGRAGEKLFF
clone_size: few; v_call: TRBV20-1; j_call: TRBJ2-3; d_call: TRBD1; cdr3_nt: TGCAGTGCCGCAGGACAGGCCACAGATACGCAGTATTTT; cdr3_aa: CSAAGQATDTQYF
clone_size: few; v_call: TRBV18; j_call: TRBJ2-3; d_call: -; cdr3_nt: TGTGCCAGCTCACCGGTGGACACCCCTCCAGATACGCAGTATTTT; cdr3_aa: CASSPVDTPPDTQYF
clone_size: -; v_call: TRBV12-3/TRBV12-4; j_call: TRBJ2-7; d_call: TRBD1; cdr3_nt: TGTGCCAGCAGGGTGACAGGGCTCGACGAGCAGTACTTC; cdr3_aa: CASRVTGLDEQYF
clone_size: -; v_call: TRBV2; j_call: TRBJ2-3; d_call: -; cdr3_nt: TGTGCCAGCAGTGAAGGACTAGTGCCCACAGATACGCAGTATTTT; cdr3_aa: CASSEGLVPTDTQYF
clone_size: few; v_call: TRBV25-1; j_call: TRBJ2-7; d_call: -; cdr3_nt: TGTGCCAGCAGCCGAATACGGGACGGAGCCTACGAGCAGTACTTC; cdr3_aa: CASSRIRDGAYEQYF
clone_size: -; v_call: TRBV7-3; j_call: TRBJ2-7; d_call: TRBD2; cdr3_nt: TGTGCCAGCAGCTCCGTCGGGGCGGGAGAAGGCTACGAGCAGTACTTC; cdr3_aa: CASSSVGAGEGYEQYF